Listed here are 9 T cell receptor beta chains from one sample, sequenced in a study of Ad26.COV2.S vaccination and SARS-CoV-2 variants. This table comes from immunoSEQ multiplex PCR, and its TCRdb copy is limited to in-frame clones, with some not included. The data contain about 320,000 clones, 85% of them singletons. Described treatment: over 15 received Ad26.COV2.S at low or high dose, single or two shots; 5 received placebo; per-sample allocation not given. Day 63 after the first vaccine or placebo injection was the time point for sampling. The source was peripheral blood, collected in a trial of Ad26.COV2.S vaccine versus placebo. Receptor source: a person aged 18-60 years who received the Ad26.COV2.S COVID-19 vaccine or a placebo.

This chain connects TRBV5-4 to TRBJ1-1; D is possibly TRBD1 (6 bases). The germline V and J ends were trimmed by 4 bases and 1 base, with 11 bases remaining between them. The CDR3 length is 14 residues. Per the germline V gene, CDR1 is SGHNT and CDR2 is YYREEE (reference sequence). The CDR3 sequence: CASSVRGGNTEAFF. The CDR3 DNA sequence: TGTGCCAGCAGCGTCAGGGGAGGGAACACTGAAGCTTTCTTT.

The chain carries TRBV6-6 and TRBJ2-1; the D is unclear. The CDR3 is 14 amino acids. The germline V gene encodes CDR1 MNHNY and CDR2 SVGAGI (reference sequence). Trimming pared 2 bases from V and 8 bases from J, leaving 13 bases between. The CDR3 DNA reads TGTGCCAGCAGTTACAGTTGGACGTACTATGAGCAGTTCTTC. Residues: CASSYSWTYYEQFF.

This clone was found once. This chain uses TRBV6-5 with TRBJ2-3; D remains ambiguous. The CDR3 has 14 amino acids. Trimming pared 7 bases from V and 5 bases from J, leaving 16 bases between. The germline CDR1 and CDR2 sequences are MNHEY and SVGAGI. CDR3 loop: CASTRGTPGDTQYF. The CDR3 bases are TGTGCCAGCACTCGTGGCACTCCGGGAGATACGCAGTATTTT.

This rearrangement joins TRBV5-4 to TRBJ1-2; TRBD1 matches at 8 bases. This CDR3 is 15 amino acids long. With 4 bases clipped from V and 5 bases from J, the junction kept 10 bases outside the gene matches. Looked up from germline, CDR1 is SGHNT and CDR2 is YYREEE (reference sequence). DNA of the CDR3: TGTGCCAGCAGCAACGGACAGGGCTCCCTTTATGGCTACACCTTC. Residues: CASSNGQGSLYGYTF. Based on the CDR3 plus reference TRBV5-4 and TRBJ1-2, the full variable domain is ETGVTQSPTHLIKTRGQQVTLRCSSQSGHNTVSWYQQALGQGPQFIFQYYREEENGRGNFPPRFSGLQFPNYSSELNVNALELDDSALYLCASSNGQGSLYGYTFGSGTRLTVV.

J is TRBJ1-5 and V is TRBV2; D remains unclear. Germline CDR1 and CDR2: SNHLY and FYNNEI. There are 13 residues in the CDR3. The V end was cut by 6 bases, the J end by 2 bases, with 8 bases between. The CDR3 sequence: CASRSDGNQPQHF. CDR3 bases: TGTGCCAGCAGATCCGACGGCAATCAGCCCCAGCATTTT. Complete variable domain (other parts from reference TRBV2 and TRBJ1-5): EPEVTQTPSHQVTQMGQEVILRCVPISNHLYFYWYRQILGQKVEFLVSFYNNEISEKSEIFDDQFSVERPDGSNFTLKIRSTKLEDSAMYFCASRSDGNQPQHFGDGTRLSIL.

The CDR3 reads CASSPTLTGTDTGELFF. The CDR3 DNA is TGTGCCAGCTCACCTACGTTAACCGGGACAGATACCGGGGAGCTGTTTTTT. The rearrangement uses TRBV18 and TRBJ2-2, with 7 nucleotides matching TRBD1. CDR3 length: 17 residues. V gave up 3 bases and J gave up 5 bases; unmatched junction bases: 12. From germline, CDR1 is KGHSH and CDR2 LQKENI.

The chain combines TRBV4-2 with TRBJ1-1; D is ambiguous. CDR1 LGHNA and CDR2 YNFKEQ come from the germline V gene. The CDR3 covers 14 residues. V shed 0 bases and J shed 3 bases, with 8 bases lying between them. The chain's CDR3 is CASSQEGRDTEAFF. The CDR3 coding sequence is TGTGCCAGCAGCCAAGAAGGGAGGGACACTGAAGCTTTCTTT.

CDR3: CASSITIFIGHYNEQFF. The DNA of the CDR3 is TGTGCCAGTAGTATTACAATCTTTATAGGACATTACAATGAGCAGTTCTTC. This chain uses TRBV19 with TRBJ2-1; weak D call: TRBD1 (5 bases). The CDR3 runs 17 residues. V lost 3 bases, J lost 4 bases, and 19 bases lay in between. Germline CDR1 reads LNHDA; CDR2 reads SQIVND (reference sequence).

The chain recombines TRBV10-3 with TRBJ2-7; TRBD2 matches 7 bases. J gave up 1 base and V 11 bases, and 14 bases lay outside the gene matches. CDR3 length: 15 amino acids. Germline CDR1 is ENHRY and CDR2 is SYGVKD. Here the CDR3 DNA reads TGTGCCTGGACCGAAGAGGGCGGGGGATCCTACGAGCAGTACTTC. This encodes CAWTEEGGGSYEQYF.